This T cell receptor beta chain is from a study of response to subunit inactivated influenza vaccine. Study observations and caveats: There was a suggestion from the authors that each seasonal influenza vaccination recruits few new T cells.

Concerning this clonotype: Its antigen is still unknown.

The V end lost 4 bases, the J end lost 6 bases, and 10 bases lay between the germline ends. The germline V gene has CDR1 SGHDT and CDR2 YYEEEE. The length of the CDR3 is 12 residues. In TCRdb, the RT-PCR reads were re-called with MiXCR into one record per CDR3 protein. The table includes 450,000 to 600,000 distinct CDR3 sequences, approximately 16% detected once. This receptor was obtained from a man in his fifties or sixties who received an inactivated influenza vaccine. The sequences come from CD4+ T cells sorted from PBMCs, collected around 2 years after vaccination. This chain uses TRBV5-6 with TRBJ1-2; the D is unclear. CDR3 nucleotides: TGTGCCAGCAGCAGGATATCGGATGGCTACACCTTC. Its translation is CASSRISDGYTF.